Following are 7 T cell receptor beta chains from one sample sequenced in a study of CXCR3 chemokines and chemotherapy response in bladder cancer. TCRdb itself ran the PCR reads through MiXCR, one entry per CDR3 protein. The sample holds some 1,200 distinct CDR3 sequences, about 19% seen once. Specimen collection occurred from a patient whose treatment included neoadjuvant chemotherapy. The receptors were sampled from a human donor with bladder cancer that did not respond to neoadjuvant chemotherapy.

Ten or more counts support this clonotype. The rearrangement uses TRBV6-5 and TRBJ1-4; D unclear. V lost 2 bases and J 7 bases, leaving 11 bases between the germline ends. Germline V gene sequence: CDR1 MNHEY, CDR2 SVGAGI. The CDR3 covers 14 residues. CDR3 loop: CASSYVLGSEKLFF. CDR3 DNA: TGTGCCAGCAGTTACGTTCTGGGATCTGAAAAACTGTTTTTT.

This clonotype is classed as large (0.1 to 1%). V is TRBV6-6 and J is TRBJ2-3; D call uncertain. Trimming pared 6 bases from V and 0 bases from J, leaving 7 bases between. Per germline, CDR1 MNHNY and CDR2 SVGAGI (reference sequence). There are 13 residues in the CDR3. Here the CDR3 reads CASSLTSTDTQYF. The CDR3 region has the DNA TGTGCCAGCAGCCTAACTAGCACAGATACGCAGTATTTT.

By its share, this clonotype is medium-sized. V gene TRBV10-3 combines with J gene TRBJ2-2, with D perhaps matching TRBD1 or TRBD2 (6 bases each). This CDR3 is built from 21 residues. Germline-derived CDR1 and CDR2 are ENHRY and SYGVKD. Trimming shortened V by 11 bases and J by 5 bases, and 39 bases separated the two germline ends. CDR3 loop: CAVSVVGTDSWGTLGTGELFF. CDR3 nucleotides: TGTGCCGTTTCCGTGGTAGGGACGGACAGTTGGGGGACTCTGGGTACCGGGGAGCTGTTTTTT.

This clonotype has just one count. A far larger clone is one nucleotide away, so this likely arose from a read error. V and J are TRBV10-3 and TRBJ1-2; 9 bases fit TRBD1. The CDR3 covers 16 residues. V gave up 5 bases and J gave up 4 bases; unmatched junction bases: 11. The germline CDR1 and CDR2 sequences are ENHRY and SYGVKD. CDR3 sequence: CAISYSSTGGLYGYTF. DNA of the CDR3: TGTGCCATCAGTTACTCGTCGACAGGGGGTCTCTATGGCTACACCTTC.

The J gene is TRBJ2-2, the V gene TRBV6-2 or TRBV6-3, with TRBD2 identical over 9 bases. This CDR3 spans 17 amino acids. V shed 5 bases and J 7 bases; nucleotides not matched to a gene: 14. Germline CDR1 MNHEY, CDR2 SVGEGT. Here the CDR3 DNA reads TGTGCCAGCAGTAACCCGGGACTAGCTTTTTCGTACGGGGAGCTGTTTTTT. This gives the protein CASSNPGLAFSYGELFF.

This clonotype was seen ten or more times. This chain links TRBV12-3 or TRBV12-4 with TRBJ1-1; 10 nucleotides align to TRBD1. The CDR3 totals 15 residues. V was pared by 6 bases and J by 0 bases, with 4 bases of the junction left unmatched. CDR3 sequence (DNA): TGTGCCAGCAGGCTGGGACAGGGGATGAACACTGAAGCTTTCTTT. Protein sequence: CASRLGQGMNTEAFF.

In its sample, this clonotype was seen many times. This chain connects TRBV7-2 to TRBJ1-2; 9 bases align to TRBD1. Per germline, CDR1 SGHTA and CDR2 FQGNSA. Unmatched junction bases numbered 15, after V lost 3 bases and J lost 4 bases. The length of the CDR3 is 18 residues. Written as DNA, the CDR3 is TGTGCCAGCAGCTTTACCCCGGGACAGGGTTCCCCATCCTATGGCTACACCTTC. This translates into CASSFTPGQGSPSYGYTF.